This T cell receptor (beta chain) was identified in a study of patients and donors after allogeneic stem cell transplantation. This clonotype has just a few counts. TCRdb independently ran MiXCR on the RT-PCR reads; one entry per CDR3 protein. Among hundreds of thousands of distinct CDR3 sequences listed, about 14% were seen once. Trimming cost V 7 bases and J 5 bases, with 7 bases left between them. The CDR3 spans 11 residues. In germline, CDR1 is SGHKS, CDR2 YYEKEE (reference sequence). Sequenced input: blood, either unsorted or a sorted T cell fraction (not recorded which). The genes are TRBV5-5 and TRBJ1-3; weak D call: TRBD1 (6 bases). This clonotype originated in a human donor who was either an allogeneic HSCT recipient or a stem cell or donor lymphocyte infusion donor (not recorded which). It is not recorded whose cells these are; they may come from a transplant donor. The chain's CDR3 is CASGDRNTIYF. DNA of the CDR3: TGTGCCAGCGGGGACAGAAACACCATATATTTT.